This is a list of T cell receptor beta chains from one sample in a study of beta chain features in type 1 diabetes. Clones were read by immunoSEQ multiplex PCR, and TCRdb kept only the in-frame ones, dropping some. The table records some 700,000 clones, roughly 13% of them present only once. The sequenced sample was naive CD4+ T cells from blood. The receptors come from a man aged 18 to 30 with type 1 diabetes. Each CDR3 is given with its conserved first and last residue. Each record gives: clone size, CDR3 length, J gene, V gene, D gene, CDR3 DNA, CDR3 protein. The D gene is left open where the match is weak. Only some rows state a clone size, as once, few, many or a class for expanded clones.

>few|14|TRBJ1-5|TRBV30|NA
TGTGCCTGGAGTACCGACACAGGCAATCAGCCCCAGCATTTT
CAWSTDTGNQPQHF
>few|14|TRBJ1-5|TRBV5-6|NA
TGTGCCAGCACTAAAAGGACCGGTGGTAGGCCCCAGCATTTT
CASTKRTGGRPQHF
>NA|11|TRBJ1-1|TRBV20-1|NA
TGCAGTGCTACAGAAAACACTGAAGCTTTCTTT
CSATENTEAFF
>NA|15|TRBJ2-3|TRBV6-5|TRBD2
TGTGCCAGCAGGCAGAGCGGGGGGGCTACAGATACGCAGTATTTT
CASRQSGGATDTQYF
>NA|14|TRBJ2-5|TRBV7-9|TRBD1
TGTGCCAGCAACTCACAGGGGGCCGGAGAGACCCAGTACTTC
CASNSQGAGETQYF
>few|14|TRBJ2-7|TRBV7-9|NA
TGTGCCAGCAGCTTAAGGGACCGCACCTACGAGCAGTACTTC
CASSLRDRTYEQYF
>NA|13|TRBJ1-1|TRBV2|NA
TGTGCCACCAACGAGGGGGGAAGGACTGAAGCTTTCTTT
CATNEGGRTEAFF
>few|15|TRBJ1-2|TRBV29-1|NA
TGCAGCGTTGAAGATGGTGGGCGGAATTACTATGGCTACACCTTC
CSVEDGGRNYYGYTF
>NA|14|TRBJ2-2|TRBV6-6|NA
TGTGCCAGCAGGCAGAAATCGAACACCGGGGAGCTGTTTTTT
CASRQKSNTGELFF
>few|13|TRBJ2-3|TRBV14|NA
TGTGCCAGCAGCCAAGCCCCAGCGGATACGCAGTATTTT
CASSQAPADTQYF
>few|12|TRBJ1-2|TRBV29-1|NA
TGCAGCGTTGAAGACAAGTTATATGGCTACACCTTC
CSVEDKLYGYTF
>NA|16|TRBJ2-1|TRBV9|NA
TGTGCCAGCAGCGTAGGGGGGGAGATCTCCTACAATGAGCAGTTCTTC
CASSVGGEISYNEQFF
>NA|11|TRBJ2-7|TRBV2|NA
TGTGCCAGCAGTGGGCCCTACGAGCAGTACTTC
CASSGPYEQYF
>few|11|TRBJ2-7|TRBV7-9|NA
TGTGCCAGCAGCTTCCGGCACGAGCAGTACTTC
CASSFRHEQYF
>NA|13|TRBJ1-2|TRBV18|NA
TGTGCCAGCTCACCATACCGGAGCGACGGCTACACCTTC
CASSPYRSDGYTF
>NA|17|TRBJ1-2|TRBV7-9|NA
TGTGCCAGCAGCTTAGTGCACGACCGGCCCTCTAACTATGGCTACACCTTC
CASSLVHDRPSNYGYTF
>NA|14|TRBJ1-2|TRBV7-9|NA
TGTGCCAGCAGCTTAGCAACGGTGAACTATGGCTACACCTTC
CASSLATVNYGYTF
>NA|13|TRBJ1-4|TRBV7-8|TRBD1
TGTGCCAGCAGCTTAAGGACCCAGGGGGCACTGTTTTTT
CASSLRTQGALFF
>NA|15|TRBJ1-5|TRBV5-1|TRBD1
TGCGCCAGCAGCTTGGGGACAGGCGGCAATCAGCCCCAGCATTTT
CASSLGTGGNQPQHF
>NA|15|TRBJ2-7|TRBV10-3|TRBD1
TGTGCCATCAGTGAGTCGGCAGACAGGGCCCACGAGCAGTACTTC
CAISESADRAHEQYF
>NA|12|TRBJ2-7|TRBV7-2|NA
TGTGCCAGCAGCTTATCAGGGGTCGAGCAGTACTTC
CASSLSGVEQYF
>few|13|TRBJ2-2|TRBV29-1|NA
TGCAGCGTTGCTCCAGAACAGGCCGGGGAGCTGTTTTTT
CSVAPEQAGELFF
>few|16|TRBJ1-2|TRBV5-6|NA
TGTGCCAGCAGCTTGGCCGACCGGGCCCCTAACTATGGCTACACCTTC
CASSLADRAPNYGYTF
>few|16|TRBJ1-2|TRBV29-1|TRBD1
TGCAGCGTTGTGTATCCGTCAGGGGGCGCGGGCTATGGCTACACCTTC
CSVVYPSGGAGYGYTF
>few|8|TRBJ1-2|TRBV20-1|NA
TGCAGTGCTAGCCGGAACACCTTC
CSASRNTF
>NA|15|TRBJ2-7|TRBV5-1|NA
TGCGCCAGCAGCCTAAGTACAGGGCCTCCCTACGAGCAGTACTTC
CASSLSTGPPYEQYF
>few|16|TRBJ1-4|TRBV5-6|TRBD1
TGTGCCAGCAGCCTGGGACAGGGGACAACTAATGAAAAACTGTTTTTT
CASSLGQGTTNEKLFF
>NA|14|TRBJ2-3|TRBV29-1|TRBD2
TGCAGCACCCGACTAGCTGGTCTCACAGATACGCAGTATTTT
CSTRLAGLTDTQYF
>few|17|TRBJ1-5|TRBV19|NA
TGTGCCAGCAAGGCGGCTTTCAGGGTCGAGAGCAATCAGCCCCAGCATTTT
CASKAAFRVESNQPQHF
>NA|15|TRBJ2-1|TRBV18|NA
TGTGCCAGCTCACCAGGGGGCCCCGAGACGAATGAGCAGTTCTTC
CASSPGGPETNEQFF
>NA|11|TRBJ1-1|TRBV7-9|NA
TGTGCCAGCAGCTCCCAGGGTGAAGCTTTCTTT
CASSSQGEAFF
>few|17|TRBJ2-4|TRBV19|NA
TGTGCCAGTAGCCCAATATTCAGGGAAGGAGCCAAAAACATTCAGTACTTC
CASSPIFREGAKNIQYF
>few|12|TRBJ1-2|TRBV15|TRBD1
TGTGCCACCAGCAGAGAGGACAGGCTCTACACCTTC
CATSREDRLYTF